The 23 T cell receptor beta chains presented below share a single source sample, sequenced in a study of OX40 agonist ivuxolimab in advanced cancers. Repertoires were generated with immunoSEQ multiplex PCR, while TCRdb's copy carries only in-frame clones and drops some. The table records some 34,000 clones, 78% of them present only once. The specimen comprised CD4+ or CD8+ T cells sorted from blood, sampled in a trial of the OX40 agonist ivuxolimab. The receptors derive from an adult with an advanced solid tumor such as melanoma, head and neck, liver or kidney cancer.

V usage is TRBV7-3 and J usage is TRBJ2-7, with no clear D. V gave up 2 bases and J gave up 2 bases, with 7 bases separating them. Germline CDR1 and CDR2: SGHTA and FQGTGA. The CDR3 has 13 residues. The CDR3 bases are TGTGCCAGCAGCTTAGACTGGACCTACGAGCAGTACTTC. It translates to CASSLDWTYEQYF.

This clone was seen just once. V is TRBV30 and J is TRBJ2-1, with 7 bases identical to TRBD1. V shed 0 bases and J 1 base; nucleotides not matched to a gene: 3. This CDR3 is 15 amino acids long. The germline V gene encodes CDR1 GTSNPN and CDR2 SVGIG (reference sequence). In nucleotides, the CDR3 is TGTGCCTGGAGTGTTGGGACAGTGTCCTACAATGAGCAGTTCTTC. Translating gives CAWSVGTVSYNEQFF.

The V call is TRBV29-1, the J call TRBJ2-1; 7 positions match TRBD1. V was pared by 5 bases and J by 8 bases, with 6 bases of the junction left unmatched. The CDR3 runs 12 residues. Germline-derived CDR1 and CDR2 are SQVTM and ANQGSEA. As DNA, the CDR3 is TGCAGCGTTCCCAAGGGGGCCGATGAGCAGTTCTTC. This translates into CSVPKGADEQFF.

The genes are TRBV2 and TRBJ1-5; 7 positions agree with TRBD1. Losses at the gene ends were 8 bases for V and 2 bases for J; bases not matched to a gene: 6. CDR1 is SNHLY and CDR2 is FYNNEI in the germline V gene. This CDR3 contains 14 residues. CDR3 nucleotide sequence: TGTGCCAGCGCACGGCAGGGGGGCAATCAGCCCCAGCATTTT. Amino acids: CASARQGGNQPQHF.

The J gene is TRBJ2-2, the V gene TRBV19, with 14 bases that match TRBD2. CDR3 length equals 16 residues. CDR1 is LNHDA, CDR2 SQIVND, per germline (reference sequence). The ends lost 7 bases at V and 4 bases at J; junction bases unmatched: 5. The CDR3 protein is CASKGLAGATTGELFF. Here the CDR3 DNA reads TGTGCCAGTAAGGGACTAGCGGGGGCCACCACCGGGGAGCTGTTTTTT.

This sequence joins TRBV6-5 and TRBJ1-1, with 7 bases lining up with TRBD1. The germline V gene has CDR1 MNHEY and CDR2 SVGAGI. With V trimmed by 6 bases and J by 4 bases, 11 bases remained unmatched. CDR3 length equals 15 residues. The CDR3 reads CASRTTRGRLTEAFF. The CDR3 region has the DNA TGTGCCAGCAGAACCACAAGGGGGCGTCTCACTGAAGCTTTCTTT.

This CDR3 is CASSAGTDTQYF. CDR3 bases: TGCGCCAGCAGTGCGGGCACAGATACGCAGTATTTT. The chain couples TRBV10-1 to TRBJ2-3; D is unclear. The length of the CDR3 is 12 residues. Germline CDR1 WNHNN, CDR2 SYGVQD (reference sequence). V was pared by 4 bases and J by 1 base, with 3 bases between.

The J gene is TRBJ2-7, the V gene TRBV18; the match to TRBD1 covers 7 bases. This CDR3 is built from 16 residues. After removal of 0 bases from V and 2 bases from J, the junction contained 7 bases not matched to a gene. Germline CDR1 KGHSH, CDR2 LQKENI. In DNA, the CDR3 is TGTGCCAGCTCACCACCGGGTAGGGGGCAAACCTACGAGCAGTACTTC. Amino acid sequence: CASSPPGRGQTYEQYF.

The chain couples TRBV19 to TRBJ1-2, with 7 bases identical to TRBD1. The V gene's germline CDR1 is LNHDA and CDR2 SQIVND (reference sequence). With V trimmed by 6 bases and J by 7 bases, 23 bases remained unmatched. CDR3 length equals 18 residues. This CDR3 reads CASRTKPGQSGPSVGYTF. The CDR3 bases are TGTGCCAGTAGGACGAAGCCGGGACAGTCGGGGCCGTCCGTTGGCTACACCTTC.

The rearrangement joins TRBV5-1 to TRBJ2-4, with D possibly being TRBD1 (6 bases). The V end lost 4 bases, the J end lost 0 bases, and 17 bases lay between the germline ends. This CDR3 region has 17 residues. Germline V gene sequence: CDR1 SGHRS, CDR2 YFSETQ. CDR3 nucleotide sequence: TGCGCCAGCAGCCCCCTCCAAGGGGACATAGCCAAAAACATTCAGTACTTC. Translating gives CASSPLQGDIAKNIQYF.

CDR3 protein: CASSLGGGRVTDTQYF. For the CDR3, the DNA is TGTGCCAGCAGTTTAGGAGGCGGGAGGGTCACAGATACGCAGTATTTT. The chain couples TRBV28 to TRBJ2-3, with TRBD2 matching 9 bases. The CDR3 totals 16 residues. V lost 2 bases, J lost 2 bases, and 5 bases stayed unmatched. The germline CDR1 and CDR2 sequences are MDHEN and SYDVKM.

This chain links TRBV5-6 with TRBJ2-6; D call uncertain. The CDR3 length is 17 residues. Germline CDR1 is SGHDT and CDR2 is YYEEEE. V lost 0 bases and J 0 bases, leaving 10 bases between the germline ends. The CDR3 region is CASSLGRAPSGANVLTF. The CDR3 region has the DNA TGTGCCAGCAGCTTGGGTAGGGCTCCCTCTGGGGCCAACGTCCTGACTTTC. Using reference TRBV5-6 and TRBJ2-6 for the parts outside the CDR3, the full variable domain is DAGVTQSPTHLIKTRGQQVTLRCSPKSGHDTVSWYQQALGQGPQFIFQYYEEEERQRGNFPDRFSGHQFPNYSSELNVNALLLGDSALYLCASSLGRAPSGANVLTFGAGSRLTVL.

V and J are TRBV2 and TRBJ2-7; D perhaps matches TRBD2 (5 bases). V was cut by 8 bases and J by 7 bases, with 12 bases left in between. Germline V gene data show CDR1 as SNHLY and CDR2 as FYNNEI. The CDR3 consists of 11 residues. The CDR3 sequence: CASSPRREQYF. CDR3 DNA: TGTGCCAGCTCCCCTCGGAGGGAGCAGTACTTC.

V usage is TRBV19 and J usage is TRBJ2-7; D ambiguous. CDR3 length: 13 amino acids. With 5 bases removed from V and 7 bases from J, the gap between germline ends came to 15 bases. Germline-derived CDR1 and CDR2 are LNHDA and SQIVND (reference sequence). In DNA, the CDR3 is TGTGCCAGTAGTTTCGACGTGGCCCGGGAGCAGTACTTC. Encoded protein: CASSFDVAREQYF. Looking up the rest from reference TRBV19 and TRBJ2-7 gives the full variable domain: DGGITQSPKYLFRKEGQNVTLSCEQNLNHDAMYWYRQDPGQGLRLIYYSQIVNDFQKGDIAEGYSVSREKKESFPLTVTSAQKNPTAFYLCASSFDVAREQYFGPGTRLTVT.

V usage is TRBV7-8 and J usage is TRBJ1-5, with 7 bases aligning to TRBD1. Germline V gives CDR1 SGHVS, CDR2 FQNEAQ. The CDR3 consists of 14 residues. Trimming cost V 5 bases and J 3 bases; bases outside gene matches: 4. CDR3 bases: TGTGCCAGCAGCCTAGGACAGGCCAATCAGCCCCAGCATTTT. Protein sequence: CASSLGQANQPQHF.

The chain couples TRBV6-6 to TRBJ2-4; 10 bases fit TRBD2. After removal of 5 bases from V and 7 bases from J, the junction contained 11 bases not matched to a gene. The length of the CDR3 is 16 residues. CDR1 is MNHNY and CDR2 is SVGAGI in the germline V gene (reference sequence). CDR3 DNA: TGTGCCAGCAGTCCCCAGGTAGCGGGAGGTGAGAACATTCAGTACTTC. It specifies CASSPQVAGGENIQYF.

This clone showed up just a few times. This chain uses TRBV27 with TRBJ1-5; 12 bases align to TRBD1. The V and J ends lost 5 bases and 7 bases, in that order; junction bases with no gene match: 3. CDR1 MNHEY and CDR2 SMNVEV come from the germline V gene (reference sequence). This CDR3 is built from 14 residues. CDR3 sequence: CASSPGTGGQPQHF. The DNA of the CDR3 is TGTGCCAGCAGTCCGGGGACAGGGGGCCAGCCCCAGCATTTT.

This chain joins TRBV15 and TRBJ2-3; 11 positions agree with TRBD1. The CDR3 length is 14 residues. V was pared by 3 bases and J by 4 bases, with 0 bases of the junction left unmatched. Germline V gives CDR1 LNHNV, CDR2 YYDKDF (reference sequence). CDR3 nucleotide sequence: TGTGCCACCAGCAGGGACAGGGGGCCAGATACGCAGTATTTT. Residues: CATSRDRGPDTQYF.

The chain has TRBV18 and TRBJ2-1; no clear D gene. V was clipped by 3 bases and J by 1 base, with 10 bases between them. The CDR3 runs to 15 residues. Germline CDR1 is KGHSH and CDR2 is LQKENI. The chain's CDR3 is CASSPQKSSYNEQFF. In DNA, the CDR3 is TGTGCCAGCTCACCTCAAAAGAGTTCCTACAATGAGCAGTTCTTC.

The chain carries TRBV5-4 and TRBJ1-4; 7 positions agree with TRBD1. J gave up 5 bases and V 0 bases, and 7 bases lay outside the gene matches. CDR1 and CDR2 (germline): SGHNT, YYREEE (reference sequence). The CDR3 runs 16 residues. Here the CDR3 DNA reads TGTGCCAGCAGCTTGGCAGGGGGGACGGGGAATGAAAAACTGTTTTTT. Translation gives CASSLAGGTGNEKLFF.

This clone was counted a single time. The CDR3 DNA reads TGTGCCAGCAGCGTAGGCCCCGAGCGGGGGGAGCAGTTCTTC. Protein product: CASSVGPERGEQFF. The gene calls are TRBV9 and TRBJ2-1; 8 nucleotides align to TRBD2. The V and J ends lost 0 bases and 10 bases, in that order; junction bases with no gene match: 6. Per the germline V gene, CDR1 is SGDLS and CDR2 is YYNGEE. The CDR3 loop spans 14 amino acids.

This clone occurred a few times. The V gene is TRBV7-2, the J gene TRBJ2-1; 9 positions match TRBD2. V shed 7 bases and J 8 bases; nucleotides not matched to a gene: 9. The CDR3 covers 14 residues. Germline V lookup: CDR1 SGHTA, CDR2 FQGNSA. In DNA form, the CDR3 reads TGTGCCAGCACCTTGGGACTAGCCTTCGATGAGCAGTTCTTC. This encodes CASTLGLAFDEQFF.

Here the CDR3 DNA reads TGCGCCAGCAGCTGGGGGAGGGAGGGCCGGGTCGAGCAGTACTTC. This gives the protein CASSWGREGRVEQYF. The V call is TRBV4-1, the J call TRBJ2-7; 7 bases map to TRBD2. V shed 5 bases and J 6 bases; nucleotides not matched to a gene: 13. The CDR3 contains 15 residues. Germline V gene lookup returns CDR1 MGHRA and CDR2 YSYEKL.